The clone carrying this T cell receptor beta chain occurred once. What it binds is not known. CDR3 length: 14 amino acids. Germline V gene data show CDR1 as SGHNT and CDR2 as YENEEA. V was pared by 0 bases and J by 6 bases, with 9 bases between. This sample is drawn from a study of T cells in Graves' hyperthyroidism and ophthalmopathy. Study results and caveats: Ophthalmopathy, which appeared later, was predicted by the model a median roughly 6.5 months before onset.

Researchers amplified the TCR beta CDR3 regions from RNA transcripts. Initially, a first-round RT-PCR of the TCR CDR3 employed the HTBI primer set. TCRdb passed the multiplex PCR reads through MiXCR, listing each CDR3 protein once. Of 250,000 to 350,000 distinct CDR3 sequences listed, around 20% are singletons. The sequence was collected from a man between 25 and 39 years old with Graves' ophthalmopathy. The V call is TRBV11-3, the J call TRBJ2-1, with D maybe TRBD1 (6 bases). Sequencing used blood. CDR3 region: CASSLEGGLNEQFF. CDR3 coding DNA: TGTGCCAGCAGCTTAGAAGGGGGTCTCAATGAGCAGTTCTTC.